This passage covers 28 T cell receptor beta chains from one sample sequenced in a study of CD8+ T cells in alopecia areata. After isolation, RNA underwent reverse transcription to generate cDNA as the sequencing template. Generated by immunoSEQ multiplex PCR, the TCRdb table keeps only in-frame clones and is missing some. The sample has 90,000 to 150,000 clones, about 50% seen once; the top ten hold 0.45% to 0.5%. The treatment: oral pan-JAK inhibitor, 5-10 mg twice daily. Sequencing used CD4+ T cells sorted from blood, obtained at week 4, from a patient treated with tofacitinib. The receptors here all came from a human donor with alopecia areata.

V is TRBV10-3 and J is TRBJ2-7, with D possibly matching TRBD1 (5 bases). Trimming removed 11 bases at V and 3 bases at J, with 14 bases between. From germline, CDR1 is ENHRY and CDR2 SYGVKD. This CDR3 is built from 12 residues. The DNA of the CDR3 is TGTGCCGGTAGTTCAGGGATCTACGAGCAGTACTTC. Amino acid sequence: CAGSSGIYEQYF.

The chain has TRBV29-1 and TRBJ2-1, with 7 nucleotides matching TRBD1. Germline V lookup: CDR1 SQVTM, CDR2 ANQGSEA. This CDR3 contains 13 residues. V dropped 8 bases and J dropped 0; count of bases not matched to a gene: 4. The CDR3 DNA sequence: TGCAGCTTATCAGGGGGCTCCTACAATGAGCAGTTCTTC. Protein sequence: CSLSGGSYNEQFF.

V is TRBV29-1 and J is TRBJ2-2; D assignment may be TRBD1 or TRBD2 (5 bases each). There are 16 residues in the CDR3. CDR1 is SQVTM, CDR2 ANQGSEA, per germline. V lost 6 bases and J lost 1, with 18 bases in between. The CDR3 nucleotides read TGCAGCGTCGCACCGGGAAGTGGGGGGAACACCGGGGAGCTGTTTTTT. Protein product: CSVAPGSGGNTGELFF.

This clone was picked up a small number of times. The chain combines TRBV19 with TRBJ1-5; D gene ambiguous. CDR3 size: 12 residues. Trimming removed 3 bases from V and 7 bases from J, with 7 bases in between. Germline loops: CDR1 LNHDA, CDR2 SQIVND (reference sequence). The CDR3 DNA reads TGTGCCAGTAGTATTGGCCCGCAGCCCCAGCATTTT. It is translated as CASSIGPQPQHF.

The chain couples TRBV5-1 to TRBJ2-5, with TRBD2 identical over 8 bases. CDR1 SGHRS and CDR2 YFSETQ come from the germline V gene. The CDR3 contains 16 residues. V was clipped by 2 bases and J by 5 bases; unmatched bases: 11. As DNA, the CDR3 is TGCGCCAGCAGCTTAACTAGCGGAGGGCCAGCCGAGACCCAGTACTTC. Encoded protein: CASSLTSGGPAETQYF.

This chain connects TRBV29-1 to TRBJ2-3; tentatively, D is TRBD1 (6 bases). This CDR3 comprises 13 residues. The germline gives CDR1 SQVTM, CDR2 ANQGSEA. V was clipped by 6 bases and J by 0 bases, with 10 bases between them. CDR3 sequence (DNA): TGCAGCGTACAGGGTAGGAGCACAGATACGCAGTATTTT. This encodes CSVQGRSTDTQYF.

The V gene is TRBV7-9, the J gene TRBJ2-6; tentatively, D is TRBD1 or TRBD2 (6 bases each). Germline V gene sequence: CDR1 SEHNR, CDR2 FQNEAQ (reference sequence). V was trimmed by 3 bases and J by 4 bases, leaving 13 bases between them. This CDR3 region has 16 residues. CDR3 loop: CASSLWGAAGANVLTF. DNA for the CDR3: TGTGCCAGCAGCTTGTGGGGGGCTGCGGGGGCCAACGTCCTGACTTTC.

The V gene is TRBV30, the J gene TRBJ1-2; 10 bases are a match to TRBD1. The J segment lost 4 bases and the V segment lost 3 bases, leaving 8 bases of the junction unmatched. The CDR3 spans 15 residues. The germline V gene encodes CDR1 GTSNPN and CDR2 SVGIG (reference sequence). The CDR3 bases are TGTGCCTGGAGGCCCTGGACAGGGGGAGTCTATGGCTACACCTTC. This codes for CAWRPWTGGVYGYTF.

V usage is TRBV10-1 and J usage is TRBJ2-1; TRBD1 might be the D (5 bases). CDR3 length: 13 amino acids. Trimming pared 7 bases from V and 9 bases from J, leaving 16 bases between. Per germline, CDR1 WNHNN and CDR2 SYGVQD (reference sequence). The CDR3 region has the DNA TGCGCCAGCACCCGGGCCAGGGCCACTGAGCAGTTCTTC. Its translation: CASTRARATEQFF.

This sequence joins TRBV4-2 and TRBJ2-3, with TRBD2 matching 11 bases. This CDR3 has 16 residues. After removal of 4 bases from V and 3 bases from J, the junction contained 6 bases not matched to a gene. Germline CDR1 is LGHNA and CDR2 is YNFKEQ. The CDR3 loop is CASSLYSGGATDTQYF. The DNA of the CDR3 is TGTGCCAGCAGCCTATATAGCGGGGGGGCAACAGATACGCAGTATTTT.

This clone was seen more than once but under ten times. The V and J genes are TRBV5-1 and TRBJ2-5, with 9 bases aligning to TRBD1. The ends lost 4 bases at V and 4 bases at J; junction bases unmatched: 5. The CDR3 is 14 residues long. Germline loops: CDR1 SGHRS, CDR2 YFSETQ. In DNA, the CDR3 is TGCGCCAGCAGCCCGGGACAGGGAAGAGAGACCCAGTACTTC. This translates into CASSPGQGRETQYF.

The chain employs TRBV5-1 and TRBJ1-1; D not certain. The length of the CDR3 is 14 residues. Germline loops: CDR1 SGHRS, CDR2 YFSETQ. Between the trimmed V and J ends, which lost 4 bases and 2 bases, there was a span of 12 bases. The CDR3 DNA reads as TGCGCCAGCAGCGTCGAGGGTTTTAACACTGAAGCTTTCTTT. Translation: CASSVEGFNTEAFF.

This clone has a handful of counts. The chain is built from TRBV29-1 and TRBJ1-1, with D perhaps TRBD1 (5 bases). Looked up from germline, CDR1 is SQVTM and CDR2 is ANQGSEA. The germline V and J ends were trimmed by 1 base and 3 bases, with 12 bases remaining between them. This CDR3 has 14 residues. The CDR3 DNA is TGCAGCGTTGAAGCGGGGCAGGCCTACACTGAAGCTTTCTTT. Its protein is CSVEAGQAYTEAFF.

The V call is TRBV29-1, the J call TRBJ1-1; TRBD1 agrees at 7 bases. From germline, CDR1 is SQVTM and CDR2 ANQGSEA. This CDR3 comprises 11 residues. Trimming at V came to 5 bases and at J to 7 bases, leaving 4 bases not matched to a gene. CDR3 residues: CSVYNRGEAFF. As DNA, the CDR3 is TGCAGCGTTTATAACAGGGGTGAAGCTTTCTTT.

This clone was counted ten times or more. V is TRBV7-9 and J is TRBJ2-7; D gene uncertain. Germline assignment: CDR1 SEHNR and CDR2 FQNEAQ (reference sequence). This CDR3 has 12 residues. The V end was cut by 1 base, the J end by 5 bases, with 6 bases between. The CDR3 DNA sequence: TGTGCCAGCAGCTTAGGTTTGGACGAGCAGTACTTC. Translation gives CASSLGLDEQYF.

The table lists this clone with a few counts. V and J are TRBV10-3 and TRBJ2-7; 8 bases are a match to TRBD2. V trimming: 0 bases; J trimming: 6 bases; junction bases outside the gene matches: 7. The CDR3 has 15 residues. CDR1 is ENHRY and CDR2 is SYGVKD in the germline V gene. The CDR3 nucleotides read TGTGCCATCAGTGAGTCGACCGGACTAGCAGCCGAGCAGTACTTC. Translation gives CAISESTGLAAEQYF.

This clone was counted a few times. The genes are TRBV19 and TRBJ1-1, with D possibly being TRBD1 (6 bases). This CDR3 region has 14 residues. Germline V gene sequence: CDR1 LNHDA, CDR2 SQIVND (reference sequence). V gave up 3 bases and J gave up 4 bases, with 12 bases separating them. The CDR3, as DNA: TGTGCCAGTAGTATCGGGGGCTTGAGCACTGAAGCTTTCTTT. Translating gives CASSIGGLSTEAFF.

A single count supports this clone. The V call is TRBV7-9, the J call TRBJ1-2; D not certain. This CDR3 region has 14 residues. The germline CDR1 and CDR2 sequences are SEHNR and FQNEAQ (reference sequence). V lost 0 bases to trimming and J lost 5 bases, with 10 bases between them. The CDR3 is CASSLAARDYGYTF. The CDR3 DNA follows: TGTGCCAGCAGCTTAGCCGCTAGGGATTATGGCTACACCTTC. Variable domain in full (rest from reference TRBV7-9 and TRBJ1-2): DTGVSQNPRHKITKRGQNVTFRCDPISEHNRLYWYRQTLGQGPEFLTYFQNEAQLEKSRLLSDRFSAERPKGSFSTLEIQRTEQGDSAMYLCASSLAARDYGYTFGSGTRLTVV.

This clone has just a few counts. This rearrangement joins TRBV4-1 to TRBJ2-2, with TRBD2 matching 14 bases. The CDR3 contains 17 residues. Germline-derived CDR1 and CDR2 are MGHRA and YSYEKL. V lost 4 bases, J lost 5 bases, and 6 bases stayed unmatched. The CDR3 loop reads CASSPGLAGGRTGELFF. The CDR3 nucleotides read TGCGCCAGCAGCCCCGGACTAGCGGGAGGTCGGACCGGGGAGCTGTTTTTT.

This clone was detected only once. V usage is TRBV5-4 and J usage is TRBJ2-3, with D perhaps matching TRBD1 (6 bases). This CDR3 is 14 amino acids long. Between the trimmed V and J ends, which lost 3 bases and 4 bases, there was a span of 12 bases. The germline CDR1 and CDR2 sequences are SGHNT and YYREEE (reference sequence). The DNA for the CDR3 is TGTGCCAGCAGCTCCCGTGAGGGGGCAGATACGCAGTATTTT. As protein: CASSSREGADTQYF.

The genes are TRBV4-1 and TRBJ1-2, with 8 bases lining up with TRBD1. J was trimmed by 4 bases and V by 5 bases; bases with no gene match: 0. CDR3 length: 12 amino acids. Germline assignment: CDR1 MGHRA and CDR2 YSYEKL. CDR3 in DNA: TGCGCCAGCAGCGGACAGGGCTATGGCTACACCTTC. It is translated as CASSGQGYGYTF.

The V call is TRBV30, the J call TRBJ2-7; D gene ambiguous. With 7 bases removed from V and 0 bases from J, the gap between germline ends came to 10 bases. The CDR3 runs 12 residues. The germline V gene has CDR1 GTSNPN and CDR2 SVGIG (reference sequence). The DNA for the CDR3 is TGTGCCTATCGGGTTAGCTCCTACGAGCAGTACTTC. This codes for CAYRVSSYEQYF.

J is TRBJ2-1 and V is TRBV5-1; 10 bases are shared with TRBD1. CDR1 and CDR2 from the germline V gene are SGHRS and YFSETQ. V gave up 4 bases and J gave up 7 bases; unmatched junction bases: 8. This CDR3 region has 15 residues. CDR3 loop: CASSLLGDRGNEQFF. For the CDR3, the DNA is TGCGCCAGCAGCCTATTGGGGGACAGGGGAAATGAGCAGTTCTTC. Full variable domain (rest looked up from reference TRBV5-1 and TRBJ2-1): KAGVTQTPRYLIKTRGQQVTLSCSPISGHRSVSWYQQTPGQGLQFLFEYFSETQRNKGNFPGRFSGRQFSNSRSEMNVSTLELGDSALYLCASSLLGDRGNEQFFGPGTRLTVL.

V usage is TRBV30 and J usage is TRBJ1-4, with 8 positions matching TRBD1. Germline CDR1 reads GTSNPN; CDR2 reads SVGIG (reference sequence). The length of the CDR3 is 16 residues. V trimming: 2 bases; J trimming: 5 bases; junction bases outside the gene matches: 10. The CDR3 spells CAWSPDRGGWNEKLFF. For the CDR3, the DNA is TGTGCCTGGAGTCCCGACAGGGGAGGATGGAATGAAAAACTGTTTTTT.

The chain uses TRBV4-1 and TRBJ2-7; D is perhaps TRBD1 (6 bases). The CDR3 loop spans 15 amino acids. Germline V gene data show CDR1 as MGHRA and CDR2 as YSYEKL. Trimming shortened V by 3 bases and J by 2 bases, and 14 bases separated the two germline ends. The CDR3 DNA follows: TGCGCCAGCAGCCAGGTGTTAACAGGGACCTACGAGCAGTACTTC. Its translation: CASSQVLTGTYEQYF.

This chain joins TRBV23-1 and TRBJ1-2; D ambiguous. TRBV23-1 is reported as an ORF; its role is uncertain. The CDR3 has 12 residues. The ends were cut back, 7 bases at V and 4 bases at J, with 10 bases in the middle. The CDR3 here is CASTGRSYGYTF. DNA for the CDR3: TGCGCCAGCACCGGACGGTCCTATGGCTACACCTTC.

This clone was seen a handful of times. V usage is TRBV10-1 and J usage is TRBJ1-3, with D possibly being TRBD1 (5 bases). Trimming stripped 0 bases from V and 16 bases from J, with 16 bases between. Germline CDR1 is WNHNN and CDR2 is SYGVQD (reference sequence). The CDR3 loop spans 13 amino acids. As DNA, the CDR3 is TGCGCCAGCAGTGAGTCCGCAGAGGGGCTATTGTATTTT. It yields the protein CASSESAEGLLYF.

This chain connects TRBV30 to TRBJ2-4; tentative D call: TRBD1 (5 bases). CDR3 length: 15 residues. CDR1 and CDR2 from the germline V gene are GTSNPN and SVGIG (reference sequence). Trimming took 3 bases from V and 6 from J, leaving 18 bases between them. The CDR3 sequence is CAWRPKDKSGNIQYF. DNA for the CDR3: TGTGCCTGGAGGCCAAAGGACAAATCTGGAAACATTCAGTACTTC.